The clone carrying this TCR beta chain was detected once. Trimming stripped 2 bases from V and 4 bases from J, with 13 bases between. The length of the CDR3 is 15 residues. Germline CDR1 KGHDR, CDR2 SFDVKD. This sample was taken from a study of blood T cell repertoires in COVID-19. In assigning cohorts, the study relied on participant-reported clinical history. Donors of Cohort 3 who recovered were those that had two negative PCRs, clearance, or symptom resolution. The repertoire was sequenced with immunoSEQ multiplex PCR; TCRdb's copy has only in-frame clones and lacks some. The sample comprises hundreds of thousands of clones, 90% of which are singletons, and less than 1.5% rests with the top ten.

The chain employs TRBV24-1 and TRBJ1-2; tentative D call: TRBD1 (6 bases). The sample was PBMCs or T cells enriched from blood (not recorded which). This receptor was taken from a man younger than 40 who had recovered from COVID-19. The CDR3 loop reads CATSDSGTPLYGYTF. The CDR3 nucleotides are TGTGCCACCAGTGATTCCGGGACACCCCTCTATGGCTACACCTTC.